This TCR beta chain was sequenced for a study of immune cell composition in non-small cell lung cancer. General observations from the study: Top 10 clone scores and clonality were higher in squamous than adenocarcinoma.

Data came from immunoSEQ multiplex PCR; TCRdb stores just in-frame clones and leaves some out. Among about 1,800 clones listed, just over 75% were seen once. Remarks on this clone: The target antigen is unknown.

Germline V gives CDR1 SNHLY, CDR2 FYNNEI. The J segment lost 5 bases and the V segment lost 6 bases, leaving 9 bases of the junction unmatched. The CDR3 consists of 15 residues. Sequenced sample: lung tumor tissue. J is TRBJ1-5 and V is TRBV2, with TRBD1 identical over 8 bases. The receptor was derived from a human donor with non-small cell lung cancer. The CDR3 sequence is CASSADRDRDQPQHF. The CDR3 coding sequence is TGTGCCAGCAGCGCGGACAGGGATCGGGATCAGCCCCAGCATTTT.